This T cell receptor beta chain was recovered during a study of T cell clonality in common variable immunodeficiency. Study-level results: Fewer TCRbeta clones were shared among CVID subjects than controls.

This clone appeared many times. Antigen: not known. The sequence runs out 3 residues before the end of the CDR3; the remainder is reconstructed from the germline J gene. The junction had 3 bases not matched to a gene; V was cut back by 5 bases and J by 6 bases. This CDR3 has 14 residues. The germline gives CDR1 MNHEY, CDR2 SVGEGT. Sequenced by immunoSEQ multiplex PCR; TCRdb stores in-frame clones only, minus some. Observed in the sample are about 44,000 clones, none of them singletons. The TCR sequence derives from a person between 18 and 75 years old in good health. Sample: peripheral blood mononuclear cells. This chain joins TRBV6-2 or TRBV6-3 and TRBJ1-6; 8 nucleotides line up with TRBD1. CDR3 region: CASSLGQGNSPLHF. The sequenced CDR3 bases are TGTGCCAGCAGTCTCGGACAGGGTAATTCACCC.